Each of the 12 T cell receptor beta chains below was sequenced from the same sample in a study of vaccination effects on CD4 cells after COVID-19. The repertoire was sequenced with immunoSEQ multiplex PCR; TCRdb's copy has only in-frame clones and lacks some. The sample has about 73,000 clones, around 74% seen once. Their cognate antigens are unknown. Pools of viral peptides were used by the ViraFEST assay to expand antigen-specific CD4+ T cells ahead of sequencing. Upon completion of under eleven days in culture, CD4+ T cells were isolated. Prior SARS-CoV-2 infection was absent in the vaccine recipients, as shown by negative nucleocapsid antibodies. The sequencing used CD4+ T cells from PBMCs cultured with HCoV-NL63 spike peptides, collected before COVID-19 vaccination. The receptors shown here come from a human donor who received a COVID-19 vaccine.

This chain connects TRBV10-2 to TRBJ2-1; D is unclear. CDR3 size: 13 residues. Germline V gene lookup returns CDR1 WSHSY and CDR2 SAAADI. V was cut by 8 bases and J by 4 bases, with 12 bases left in between. The CDR3 protein is CASSKDGYNEQFF. In DNA form, the CDR3 reads TGCGCCAGCTCAAAGGACGGGTACAATGAGCAGTTCTTC.

The chain links TRBV3-1 (or the pseudogene TRBV3-2) to TRBJ2-7, with 7 bases identical to TRBD1. CDR1 is LGHDT and CDR2 is YNNKEL in the germline V gene (reference sequence). Trimming at V came to 4 bases and at J to 3 bases, leaving 15 bases not matched to a gene. The CDR3 extends over 17 amino acids. CDR3 in DNA: TGTGCCAGCAGCCGAGGAGTTTTGTACAGGGGTTACTACGAGCAGTACGTC. This sequence encodes CASSRGVLYRGYYEQYV.

This chain connects TRBV19 to TRBJ1-2; no definite D call. This CDR3 has 14 amino acids. Germline V gene lookup returns CDR1 LNHDA and CDR2 SQIVND (reference sequence). V shed 3 bases and J shed 1 base, with 9 bases lying between them. The CDR3 protein is CASSIRTDNYGYTF. CDR3 nucleotides: TGTGCCAGTAGTATTAGGACCGATAACTATGGCTACACCTTC.

A few counts support this clone. The chain has TRBV3-1 (or the pseudogene TRBV3-2) and TRBJ2-2; D is undetermined. Between the trimmed V and J ends, which lost 7 bases and 3 bases, there was a span of 9 bases. Looked up from germline, CDR1 is LGHDT and CDR2 is YNNKEL (reference sequence). The CDR3 consists of 13 residues. The CDR3 DNA reads TGTGCCAGCACCCTTGGATACACCGGGGAGCTGTTTTTT. It specifies CASTLGYTGELFF.

The chain joins TRBV5-1 to TRBJ2-3, with TRBD2 as a possible D gene (6 bases). The CDR3 runs 15 residues. The V gene lost 4 bases and the J gene lost 0 bases, with 12 bases spanning the gap. Germline V gene sequence: CDR1 SGHRS, CDR2 YFSETQ. CDR3 protein: CASSPGGASTDTQYF. As DNA, the CDR3 is TGCGCCAGCAGCCCCGGGGGTGCTAGCACAGATACGCAGTATTTT. Looking up the rest from reference TRBV5-1 and TRBJ2-3 gives the full variable domain: KAGVTQTPRYLIKTRGQQVTLSCSPISGHRSVSWYQQTPGQGLQFLFEYFSETQRNKGNFPGRFSGRQFSNSRSEMNVSTLELGDSALYLCASSPGGASTDTQYFGPGTRLTVL.

The chain recombines TRBV5-1 with TRBJ1-2; D is possibly TRBD1 (5 bases). The germline CDR1 and CDR2 sequences are SGHRS and YFSETQ. V dropped 7 bases and J dropped 3 bases, with 16 bases sitting between them. The CDR3 loop spans 14 amino acids. CDR3 protein: CASSPLGVDYGYTF. The CDR3 coding sequence is TGCGCCAGCTCGCCGTTGGGGGTTGACTATGGCTACACCTTC.

This clone appeared a few times. The chain combines TRBV10-2 with TRBJ2-2, with D possibly being TRBD2 (6 bases). The germline V gene has CDR1 WSHSY and CDR2 SAAADI. The CDR3 has 16 amino acids. With 2 bases removed from V and 4 bases from J, the gap between germline ends came to 14 bases. CDR3 nucleotide sequence: TGCGCCAGCAGTGAGCGTCCCCAGGGAGGCACCGGGGAGCTGTTTTTT. This translates into CASSERPQGGTGELFF.

Here the CDR3 reads CASSLLTGTSTDTQYF. CDR3 nucleotide sequence: TGTGCCAGCAGTTTATTGACAGGGACTAGCACAGATACGCAGTATTTT. The chain couples TRBV28 to TRBJ2-3; D perhaps matches TRBD1 (7 bases). CDR3 length equals 16 residues. CDR1 is MDHEN, CDR2 SYDVKM, per germline. V was clipped by 1 base and J by 0 bases, with 11 bases between them.

This chain links TRBV29-1 with TRBJ2-3, with D maybe TRBD2 (5 bases). Per the germline V gene, CDR1 is SQVTM and CDR2 is ANQGSEA. The V gene lost 6 bases and the J gene lost 8 bases, with 12 bases spanning the gap. There are 11 residues in the CDR3. The CDR3 is CSVELGGTQYF. The CDR3 DNA reads TGCAGCGTCGAGCTAGGAGGTACGCAGTATTTT.

J is TRBJ2-3 and V is TRBV7-8, with 13 bases that match TRBD2. This CDR3 contains 18 residues. Germline CDR1 SGHVS, CDR2 FQNEAQ. J was trimmed by 3 bases and V by 3 bases; bases with no gene match: 9. The CDR3 is CASSFFGGTSGETDTQYF. Here the CDR3 DNA reads TGTGCCAGCAGCTTCTTCGGCGGGACTAGCGGGGAGACAGATACGCAGTATTTT. The complete variable domain, with remaining parts taken from reference TRBV7-8 and TRBJ2-3, reads GAGVSQSPRYKVAKRGQDVALRCDPISGHVSLFWYQQALGQGPEFLTYFQNEAQLDKSGLPSDRFFAERPEGSVSTLKIQRTQQEDSAVYLCASSFFGGTSGETDTQYFGPGTRLTVL.

This clone was counted between two and nine times. The chain carries TRBV27 and TRBJ1-2; D call uncertain. Per germline, CDR1 MNHEY and CDR2 SMNVEV (reference sequence). The CDR3 runs 13 residues. V lost 4 bases, J lost 0 bases, and 6 bases lay in between. The CDR3 DNA is TGTGCCAGCAGTTACCCTCCTAACTATGGCTACACCTTC. Encoded protein: CASSYPPNYGYTF.

There are a few counts of this clone. CDR3 amino acids: CAIREKRGFFSGANVLTF. CDR3 DNA sequence: TGTGCCATCAGGGAAAAGCGGGGGTTTTTCTCTGGGGCCAACGTCCTGACTTTC. The V gene is TRBV10-3, the J gene TRBJ2-6; 8 nucleotides match TRBD2. Unmatched junction bases numbered 10, after V lost 6 bases and J lost 0 bases. The CDR3 has 18 amino acids. The germline V gene has CDR1 ENHRY and CDR2 SYGVKD.